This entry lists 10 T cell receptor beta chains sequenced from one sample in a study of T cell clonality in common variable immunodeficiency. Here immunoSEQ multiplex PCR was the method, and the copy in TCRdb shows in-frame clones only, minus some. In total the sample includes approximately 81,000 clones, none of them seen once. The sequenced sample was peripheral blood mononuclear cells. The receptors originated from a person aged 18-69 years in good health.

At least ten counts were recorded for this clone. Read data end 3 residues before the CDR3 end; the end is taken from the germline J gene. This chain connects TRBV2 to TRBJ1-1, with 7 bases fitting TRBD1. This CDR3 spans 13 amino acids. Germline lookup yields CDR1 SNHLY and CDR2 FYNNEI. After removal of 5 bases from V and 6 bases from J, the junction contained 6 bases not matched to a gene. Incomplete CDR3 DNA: TGTGCCAGCAGTCGAAGGACAGGCCCTGAA. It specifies CASSRRTGPE. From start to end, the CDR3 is CASSRRTGPEAFF.

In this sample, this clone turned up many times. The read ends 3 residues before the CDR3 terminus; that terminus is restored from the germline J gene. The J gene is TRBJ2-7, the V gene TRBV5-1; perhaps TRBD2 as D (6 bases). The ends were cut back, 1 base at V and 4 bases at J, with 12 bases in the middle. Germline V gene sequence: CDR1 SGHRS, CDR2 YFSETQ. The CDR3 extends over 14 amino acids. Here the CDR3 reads CASSLSKGRYEQYF. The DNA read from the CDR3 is TGCGCCAGCAGCTTGAGTAAGGGGAGGTACGAG.

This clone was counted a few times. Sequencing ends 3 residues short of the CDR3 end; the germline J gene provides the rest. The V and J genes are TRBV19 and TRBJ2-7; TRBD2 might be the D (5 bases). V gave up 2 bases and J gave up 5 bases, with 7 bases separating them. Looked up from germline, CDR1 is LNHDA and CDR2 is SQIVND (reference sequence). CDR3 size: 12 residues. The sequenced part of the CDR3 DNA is TGTGCCAGTAGTATAACGGGGAACGAG. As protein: CASSITGNE. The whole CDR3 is CASSITGNEQYF.

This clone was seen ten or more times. The CDR3 loop reads CASSHLKTGFGEKLFF. The CDR3 bases that were read are TGCGCCAGCAGCCACCTAAAGACAGGGTTTGGGGAAAAA. The chain uses TRBV4-1 and TRBJ1-4; 7 bases fit TRBD1. From the germline J gene comes the end of the CDR3, since the read stops 3 residues before it. The germline gives CDR1 MGHRA, CDR2 YSYEKL. CDR3 length: 16 residues. V lost 3 bases to trimming and J lost 8 bases; unmatched junction nucleotides: 12.

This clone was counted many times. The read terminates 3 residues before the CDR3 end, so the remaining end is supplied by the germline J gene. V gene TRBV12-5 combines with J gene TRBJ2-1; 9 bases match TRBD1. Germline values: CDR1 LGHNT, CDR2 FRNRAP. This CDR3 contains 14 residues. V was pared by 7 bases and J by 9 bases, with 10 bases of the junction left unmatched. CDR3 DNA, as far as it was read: TGTGCTAGTGCCCACAGGGGGCGCACTGTTGAG. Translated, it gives CASAHRGRTVE. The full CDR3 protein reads CASAHRGRTVEQFF.

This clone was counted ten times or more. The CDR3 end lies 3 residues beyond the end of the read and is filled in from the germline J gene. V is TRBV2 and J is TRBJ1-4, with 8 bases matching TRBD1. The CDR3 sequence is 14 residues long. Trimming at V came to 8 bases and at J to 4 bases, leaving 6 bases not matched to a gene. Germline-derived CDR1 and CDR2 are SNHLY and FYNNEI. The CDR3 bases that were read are TGTGCCAGCGGAAGGGACAGGCTTAATGAAAAA. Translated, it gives CASGRDRLNEK. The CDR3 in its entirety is CASGRDRLNEKLFF.

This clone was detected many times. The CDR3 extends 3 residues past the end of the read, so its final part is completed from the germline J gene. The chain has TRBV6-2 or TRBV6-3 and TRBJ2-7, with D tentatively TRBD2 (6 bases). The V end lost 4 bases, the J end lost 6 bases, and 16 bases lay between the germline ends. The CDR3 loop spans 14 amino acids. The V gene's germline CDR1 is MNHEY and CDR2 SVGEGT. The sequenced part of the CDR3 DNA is TGTGCCAGCAGTTTAATGAGTCGGAGGGGCGAG. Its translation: CASSLMSRRGE. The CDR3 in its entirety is CASSLMSRRGEQYF.

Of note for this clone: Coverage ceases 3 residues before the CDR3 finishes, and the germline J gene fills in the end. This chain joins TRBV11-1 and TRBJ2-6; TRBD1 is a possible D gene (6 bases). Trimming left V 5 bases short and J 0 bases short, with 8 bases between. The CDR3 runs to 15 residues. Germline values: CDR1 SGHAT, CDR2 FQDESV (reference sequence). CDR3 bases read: TGTGCCAGCAGCACAGGGAGCTCTGGGGCCAACGTC. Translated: CASSTGSSGANV. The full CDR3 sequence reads CASSTGSSGANVLTF.

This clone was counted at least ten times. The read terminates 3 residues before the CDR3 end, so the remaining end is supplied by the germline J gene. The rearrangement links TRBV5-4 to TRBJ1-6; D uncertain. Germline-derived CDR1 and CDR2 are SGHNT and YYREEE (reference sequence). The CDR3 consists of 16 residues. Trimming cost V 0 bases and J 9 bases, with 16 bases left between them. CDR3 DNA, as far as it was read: TGTGCCAGCAGCTTGGTTGGAAGGTCTGGGCTTTCACCC. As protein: CASSLVGRSGLSP. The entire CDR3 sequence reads CASSLVGRSGLSPLHF.

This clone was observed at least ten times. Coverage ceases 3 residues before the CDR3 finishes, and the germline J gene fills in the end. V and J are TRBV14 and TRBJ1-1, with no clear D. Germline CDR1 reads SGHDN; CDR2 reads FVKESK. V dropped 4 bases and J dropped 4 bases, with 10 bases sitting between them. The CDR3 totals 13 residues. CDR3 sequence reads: CASSPGLRTEAFF. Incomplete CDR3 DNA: TGTGCCAGCAGCCCCGGGTTGCGCACTGAA.